The 18 T cell receptor beta chains given below trace back to one sample, sequenced in a study of blood T cell repertoires in COVID-19. Method: immunoSEQ multiplex PCR; TCRdb's copy keeps in-frame clones and lacks some. The sample yields about 480,000 clones, 85% to 90% seen once. The source material was peripheral blood. These TCRs come from a woman in her forties or fifties with COVID-19, enrolled during active disease.

The chain carries TRBV12-3 or TRBV12-4 and TRBJ2-3, with D possibly being TRBD2 (6 bases). The CDR3 totals 11 residues. V was shortened by 10 bases and J by 6 bases, with 11 bases between the two germline ends. DNA for the CDR3: TGTGCCACCGGGAGAGATGATACGCAGTATTTT. Translating gives CATGRDDTQYF.

The chain has TRBV15 and TRBJ1-1; tentative D call: TRBD1 (5 bases). This CDR3 region has 12 residues. The V gene's germline CDR1 is LNHNV and CDR2 YYDKDF (reference sequence). Trimming removed 8 bases from V and 3 bases from J, with 10 bases in between. CDR3 sequence reads: CATATEYTEAFF. The CDR3 DNA reads as TGTGCCACCGCGACAGAGTACACTGAAGCTTTCTTT.

This chain joins TRBV5-8 and TRBJ2-5; possibly TRBD2 for D (6 bases). Germline CDR1 SGHTS, CDR2 YDEGEE. CDR3 length: 14 residues. Trimming shortened V by 2 bases and J by 4 bases, and 12 bases separated the two germline ends. CDR3 sequence (DNA): TGTGCCAGCAGCTTAACTAGCCCCCCAGAGACCCAGTACTTC. It codes for CASSLTSPPETQYF.

The chain couples TRBV6-5 to TRBJ1-1; TRBD1 matches 7 bases. The V and J ends lost 0 bases and 6 bases, in that order; junction bases with no gene match: 4. The CDR3 contains 14 residues. Germline lookup yields CDR1 MNHEY and CDR2 SVGAGI. The DNA of the CDR3 is TGTGCCAGCAGTTACTCTGAGGGGGCAGCTGAAGCTTTCTTT. Translating it yields CASSYSEGAAEAFF.

The chain joins TRBV7-6 to TRBJ1-3; D might be TRBD1 (6 bases). This CDR3 is 16 amino acids long. V dropped 1 base and J dropped 0 bases, with 10 bases sitting between them. Germline CDR1 reads SGHVS; CDR2 reads FNYEAQ. In nucleotides, the CDR3 is TGTGCCAGCAGCTTAGAAGGGGGAAACTCTGGAAACACCATATATTTT. It specifies CASSLEGGNSGNTIYF.

The chain combines TRBV12-5 with TRBJ2-5, with D tentatively TRBD2 (6 bases). Between the trimmed V and J ends, which lost 4 bases and 5 bases, there was a span of 17 bases. The CDR3 is made up of 15 amino acids. Germline V gene sequence: CDR1 LGHNT, CDR2 FRNRAP. The CDR3 nucleotides read TGTGCTAGTGGTTCGACGGAGGGGCTTGTGGAGACCCAGTACTTC. Its protein is CASGSTEGLVETQYF.

The CDR3 bases are TGTGCCAGCAGTTTCCGGTCCATGAACACCGGGGAGCTGTTTTTT. Translating gives CASSFRSMNTGELFF. The chain links TRBV27 to TRBJ2-2; no clear D. Deletions cut 3 bases from V and 1 base from J, with 9 bases between. Germline CDR1 is MNHEY and CDR2 is SMNVEV (reference sequence). The CDR3 has 15 amino acids.

The J gene is TRBJ1-5, the V gene TRBV30, with TRBD1 as a possible D gene (6 bases). Looked up from germline, CDR1 is GTSNPN and CDR2 is SVGIG (reference sequence). CDR3 length: 14 amino acids. V was shortened by 0 bases and J by 2 bases, with 8 bases between the two germline ends. This CDR3 is CAWSVAGGNQPQHF. The CDR3 coding sequence is TGTGCCTGGAGTGTTGCAGGGGGCAATCAGCCCCAGCATTTT.

The chain has TRBV18 and TRBJ2-3; 13 positions agree with TRBD2. V was clipped by 4 bases and J by 4 bases; unmatched bases: 5. In germline, CDR1 is KGHSH, CDR2 LQKENI. The CDR3 totals 16 residues. CDR3 region: CASSLSTSGGPDTQYF. In nucleotides, the CDR3 is TGTGCCAGCTCACTATCGACTAGCGGGGGGCCAGATACGCAGTATTTT. Based on the CDR3 plus reference TRBV18 and TRBJ2-3, the full variable domain is NAGVMQNPRHLVRRRGQEARLRCSPMKGHSHVYWYRQLPEEGLKFMVYLQKENIIDESGMPKERFSAEFPKEGPSILRIQQVVRGDSAAYFCASSLSTSGGPDTQYFGPGTRLTVL.

This chain connects TRBV19 to TRBJ1-5; 8 bases line up with TRBD1. The CDR3 has 14 residues. Germline V gene lookup returns CDR1 LNHDA and CDR2 SQIVND (reference sequence). Losses at the gene ends were 6 bases for V and 5 bases for J; bases not matched to a gene: 6. CDR3 in amino acids: CASSPGQADQPQHF. The CDR3 bases are TGTGCCAGTAGCCCGGGACAGGCTGATCAGCCCCAGCATTTT.

The genes are TRBV30 and TRBJ2-3; TRBD1 is a possible D gene (5 bases). Per germline, CDR1 GTSNPN and CDR2 SVGIG (reference sequence). This CDR3 has 11 residues. The V and J ends lost 8 bases and 3 bases respectively, with 9 bases between them. The CDR3 DNA sequence: TGTGCCATATCAGGGACAGATACGCAGTATTTT. Translation: CAISGTDTQYF.

This clone was seen once. The chain joins TRBV29-1 to TRBJ2-1; 7 bases fit TRBD2. CDR3 length: 14 amino acids. V was pared by 3 bases and J by 4 bases, with 6 bases of the junction left unmatched. Germline-derived CDR1 and CDR2 are SQVTM and ANQGSEA. In DNA form, the CDR3 reads TGCAGCGTTGATCCGGCTAGCGGATACAATGAGCAGTTCTTC. Its protein product is CSVDPASGYNEQFF.

This clone is a singleton in its sample. V and J are TRBV3-1 (or the pseudogene TRBV3-2) and TRBJ2-2; 8 nucleotides match TRBD1. The CDR3 consists of 15 residues. V was pared by 4 bases and J by 3 bases, with 4 bases of the junction left unmatched. CDR1 is LGHDT, CDR2 YNNKEL, per germline (reference sequence). CDR3 in DNA: TGTGCCAGCAGCCCGCGACAGGGGCACACCGGGGAGCTGTTTTTT. Translation gives CASSPRQGHTGELFF.

The chain recombines TRBV6-2 or TRBV6-3 with TRBJ1-5; 7 bases map to TRBD1. Germline trimming cut 2 bases from V and 3 bases from J; bases unmatched to any gene: 7. This CDR3 spans 16 amino acids. Germline V CDR1 and CDR2: MNHEY, SVGEGT. The CDR3 loop reads CASSYRIQGPNQPQHF. In DNA, the CDR3 is TGTGCCAGCAGTTACCGAATACAGGGGCCCAATCAGCCCCAGCATTTT.

A single count supports this clone. The CDR3 loop reads CASSLTGALGGYTF. CDR3 in DNA: TGCGCCAGCAGCTTAACAGGAGCGCTTGGGGGCTACACCTTC. The chain uses TRBV5-1 and TRBJ1-2; TRBD1 might be the D (5 bases). V was trimmed by 2 bases and J by 8 bases, leaving 16 bases between them. The V gene's germline CDR1 is SGHRS and CDR2 YFSETQ. The CDR3 has 14 residues.

The chain joins TRBV24-1 to TRBJ1-6, with D possibly matching TRBD1 (5 bases). V shed 9 bases and J shed 0 bases, with 5 bases lying between them. Germline V lookup: CDR1 KGHDR, CDR2 SFDVKD. The length of the CDR3 is 13 residues. The CDR3 sequence: CATQGSYNSPLHF. CDR3 DNA sequence: TGTGCCACCCAGGGCTCCTATAATTCACCCCTCCACTTT.

CDR3 nucleotide sequence: TGTGCCAGCAGTTACGGGACTAGCGGGGGGGTAACCCAGTACTTC. Amino acid sequence: CASSYGTSGGVTQYF. The rearrangement uses TRBV6-5 and TRBJ2-5; 16 bases map to TRBD2. Germline trimming cut 2 bases from V and 8 bases from J; bases unmatched to any gene: 2. Germline CDR1 and CDR2: MNHEY and SVGAGI. The CDR3 has 15 residues.

The V and J genes are TRBV11-2 and TRBJ1-6; 10 bases map to TRBD1. The CDR3 totals 17 residues. V shed 5 bases and J 2 bases; nucleotides not matched to a gene: 6. Looked up from germline, CDR1 is SGHAT and CDR2 is FQNNGV. The CDR3 loop is CASSLGQGTTYNSPLHF. The CDR3 coding sequence is TGTGCCAGCAGCCTGGGACAGGGGACCACCTATAATTCACCCCTCCACTTT.